What follows is one TCR beta chain and its context. Its cognate antigen is unknown. The data were taken from a study of CD8 T cells in ankylosing spondylitis. TCRdb used MiXCR to reprocess the 5' RACE reads, holding one entry per CDR3 protein. The data show more than 150,000 distinct CDR3 sequences, 10% to 15% seen once. The CDR3 extends over 16 amino acids. Germline-derived CDR1 and CDR2 are PRHDT and FYEKMQ (reference sequence). V lost 1 base to trimming and J lost 7 bases; unmatched junction nucleotides: 4. Study-wide points: There were earlier reports of some motif variants in reactive arthritis synovial fluid and blood. Enrichment of disease-linked clones was reportedly significant in matched ankylosing spondylitis synovial fluid.

Sequencing input: blood, either unsorted or a sorted T cell fraction (not recorded which). The rearrangement links TRBV13 to TRBJ2-1, with TRBD2 matching over 13 bases. The sequence was collected from a male donor with ankylosing spondylitis or in good health (not recorded which). The chain's CDR3 is CASSLAGLAGPNEQFF. CDR3 coding DNA: TGTGCCAGCAGCTTAGCGGGACTAGCGGGACCAAATGAGCAGTTCTTC.